This T cell receptor (beta chain) comes out of a study of T-cell reconstitution after alpha-beta-depleted transplantation in children. Per germline, CDR1 SGHRS and CDR2 YFSETQ. Trimming stripped 1 base from V and 1 base from J, with 9 bases between. CDR3 length: 14 residues. This clonotype occurred a few times. During its preparation, the TCRbeta library received unique molecular identifiers. TCRdb re-called the PCR reads with MiXCR, one entry per CDR3 protein. This sample has some 640,000 distinct CDR3 sequences, with 16% found just once. The chain carries TRBV5-1 and TRBJ2-7; TRBD1 is a possible D gene (6 bases). The sequence was collected from a human donor who donated a stem cell graft to a child with acute myeloid leukemia. Sequencing used PBMCs from the stem cell graft donor, obtained from the stem cell graft. The CDR3 DNA reads as TGCGCCAGCAGCTTGCAACAGGGATCCTACGAGCAGTACTTC. Protein sequence: CASSLQQGSYEQYF.